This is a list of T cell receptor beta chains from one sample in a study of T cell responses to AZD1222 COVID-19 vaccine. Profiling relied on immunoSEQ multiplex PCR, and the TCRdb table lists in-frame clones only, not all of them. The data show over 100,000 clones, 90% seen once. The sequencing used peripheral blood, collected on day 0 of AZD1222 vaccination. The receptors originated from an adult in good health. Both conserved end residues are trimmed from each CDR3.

CDR3aa: ASSLGDRSYNEQF
v_gene: TRBV7-2
j_gene: TRBJ2-1

CDR3aa: ASSQAGEGHEKLF
v_gene: TRBV4-1
j_gene: TRBJ1-4

CDR3aa: ASSQSHREETQY
v_gene: TRBV23-1
j_gene: TRBJ2-5

CDR3aa: ASRLDRGRDQPQH
v_gene: TRBV6-5
j_gene: TRBJ1-5

CDR3aa: ASSFGSGGYEQY
v_gene: TRBV11-3
j_gene: TRBJ2-7

CDR3aa: ASSPLGSGGETQY
v_gene: TRBV5-1
j_gene: TRBJ2-5

CDR3aa: ASSIMVPSGAKEQF
v_gene: TRBV19
j_gene: TRBJ2-1

CDR3aa: ASSQVMTGTTDTQY
v_gene: TRBV4-3
j_gene: TRBJ2-3

CDR3aa: ASSLRFRALKNEQF
v_gene: TRBV5-6
j_gene: TRBJ2-1

CDR3aa: ASSPGLAGRGGETQY
v_gene: TRBV13
j_gene: TRBJ2-5

CDR3aa: ASSQSGQGSNHTHNQPQH
v_gene: TRBV3-1/TRBV3-2
j_gene: TRBJ1-5

CDR3aa: ASRGQGRNEQF
v_gene: TRBV19
j_gene: TRBJ2-1

CDR3aa: ATSDPWTGGSGGYT
v_gene: TRBV24-1
j_gene: TRBJ1-2

CDR3aa: ASSVGGHTKYEQY
v_gene: TRBV9
j_gene: TRBJ2-7

CDR3aa: ASSYGQGNQETQY
v_gene: TRBV6-5
j_gene: TRBJ2-5

CDR3aa: ASSTPRVAF
v_gene: TRBV19
j_gene: TRBJ1-1

CDR3aa: ASKGRDNQPQH
v_gene: TRBV10-2
j_gene: TRBJ1-5

CDR3aa: ASSYFRDRSPGELF
v_gene: TRBV11-2
j_gene: TRBJ2-2

CDR3aa: SAWDRGTVNTEAF
v_gene: TRBV29-1
j_gene: TRBJ1-1

CDR3aa: ASSLAQGALNTEAF
v_gene: TRBV27
j_gene: TRBJ1-1

CDR3aa: ASSRGQISNQPQH
v_gene: TRBV5-8
j_gene: TRBJ1-5

CDR3aa: ASSKTQDSPLH
v_gene: TRBV27
j_gene: TRBJ1-6

CDR3aa: ASSLVKMRGAFNEQF
v_gene: TRBV5-1
j_gene: TRBJ2-1

CDR3aa: ASSQDDRNSGNTIY
v_gene: TRBV4-3
j_gene: TRBJ1-3

CDR3aa: ASSYQRGGGYSNQPQH
v_gene: TRBV6-2/TRBV6-3
j_gene: TRBJ1-5

CDR3aa: SVEGPNTEAF
v_gene: TRBV29-1
j_gene: TRBJ1-1

CDR3aa: ASSFAWGSEAF
v_gene: TRBV12-3/TRBV12-4
j_gene: TRBJ1-1

CDR3aa: ASSPSDRANTGELF
v_gene: TRBV18
j_gene: TRBJ2-2

CDR3aa: ASSDPREMITEAF
v_gene: TRBV2
j_gene: TRBJ1-1

CDR3aa: ASSLADSSRQY
v_gene: TRBV11-3
j_gene: TRBJ2-7

CDR3aa: ASTRTGRVTGELF
v_gene: TRBV13
j_gene: TRBJ2-2

CDR3aa: ASSKPSQGTEQY
v_gene: TRBV28
j_gene: TRBJ2-7

CDR3aa: ATEGMRGGYT
v_gene: TRBV28
j_gene: TRBJ1-2

CDR3aa: AVSEARNNSPLH
v_gene: TRBV30
j_gene: TRBJ1-6

CDR3aa: ASSEVIYT
v_gene: TRBV2
j_gene: TRBJ1-2

CDR3aa: ASSSGRLAGRGNEQF
v_gene: TRBV27
j_gene: TRBJ2-1

CDR3aa: AWSRGGEQY
v_gene: TRBV30
j_gene: TRBJ2-7

CDR3aa: ASSQDRNTEAF
v_gene: TRBV4-3
j_gene: TRBJ1-1

CDR3aa: ASSLGTPRYNEQF
v_gene: TRBV27
j_gene: TRBJ2-1

CDR3aa: ATGGSGEAF
v_gene: TRBV6-5
j_gene: TRBJ1-1

CDR3aa: ASSPQVAEKLF
v_gene: TRBV28
j_gene: TRBJ1-4

CDR3aa: AWSVTGDQPQH
v_gene: TRBV30
j_gene: TRBJ1-5

CDR3aa: ASSPSRVEQY
v_gene: TRBV13
j_gene: TRBJ2-7

CDR3aa: ASSSNYGYT
v_gene: TRBV28
j_gene: TRBJ1-2

CDR3aa: ASSYQDRPNYGYT
v_gene: TRBV5-6
j_gene: TRBJ1-2

CDR3aa: ASSLGQGGYEQY
v_gene: TRBV27
j_gene: TRBJ2-7

CDR3aa: ASSSITGDRTKPNYGYT
v_gene: TRBV9
j_gene: TRBJ1-2

CDR3aa: ASAALNTGELF
v_gene: TRBV7-3
j_gene: TRBJ2-2

CDR3aa: ASGRGASTDTQY
v_gene: TRBV5-1
j_gene: TRBJ2-3

CDR3aa: ASTLLTNRDSYGYT
v_gene: TRBV6-4
j_gene: TRBJ1-2

CDR3aa: ASSYGLGATEAF
v_gene: TRBV6-5
j_gene: TRBJ1-1

CDR3aa: ASSYSTGVNYGYT
v_gene: TRBV6-5
j_gene: TRBJ1-2

CDR3aa: SVPDRSSYT
v_gene: TRBV29-1
j_gene: TRBJ1-2